The 27 T cell receptor beta chains in this list originate from one sample, sequenced in a study of STAT5B mutations in CD4+ large granular lymphocyte leukemia. Repertoires were generated with immunoSEQ multiplex PCR, while TCRdb's copy carries only in-frame clones and drops some. This sample has roughly 46,000 clones, with about 80% found just once. The sample was CD4+ T cells from blood buffy coats. The receptors stem from a human donor in good health.

This chain joins TRBV6-5 and TRBJ2-7; D ambiguous. Per germline, CDR1 MNHEY and CDR2 SVGAGI. The V gene lost 0 bases and the J gene lost 3 bases, with 6 bases spanning the gap. This CDR3 comprises 13 residues. CDR3 residues: CASSYSADYEQYF. The DNA for the CDR3 is TGTGCCAGCAGTTACTCGGCGGACTACGAGCAGTACTTC.

The chain recombines TRBV9 with TRBJ1-1; unclear D gene. Germline CDR1 reads SGDLS; CDR2 reads YYNGEE. The CDR3 is made up of 13 amino acids. Trimming removed 5 bases at V and 1 base at J, with 9 bases between. CDR3 sequence: CASSPSGNTEAFF. CDR3 sequence (DNA): TGTGCCAGCAGTCCTTCAGGGAACACTGAAGCTTTCTTT.

This clone was seen only a few times. J is TRBJ1-5 and V is TRBV27, with 8 bases lining up with TRBD1. The V and J ends lost 6 bases and 5 bases, in that order; junction bases with no gene match: 9. Germline assignment: CDR1 MNHEY and CDR2 SMNVEV (reference sequence). This CDR3 comprises 15 residues. CDR3: CASRLTGGRDQPQHF. For the CDR3, the DNA is TGTGCCAGCAGACTTACAGGGGGACGGGATCAGCCCCAGCATTTT.

This clone is a singleton in its sample. The J gene is TRBJ1-5, the V gene TRBV10-3; D is uncertain. Trimming took off 3 bases at V and 4 bases at J, with 10 bases between the two ends. CDR1 is ENHRY and CDR2 is SYGVKD in the germline V gene. The CDR3 spans 14 residues. The chain's CDR3 is CAISEGNKNQPQHF. Written as DNA, the CDR3 is TGTGCCATCAGTGAAGGCAACAAAAATCAGCCCCAGCATTTT.

The CDR3: CASSLWVSTVDEQFF. CDR3 in DNA: TGTGCCAGCAGCTTATGGGTCTCCACTGTGGATGAGCAGTTCTTC. V is TRBV7-9 and J is TRBJ2-1; D remains unclear. The CDR3 is 15 amino acids. V was shortened by 2 bases and J by 8 bases, with 16 bases between the two germline ends. CDR1 is SEHNR and CDR2 is FQNEAQ in the germline V gene (reference sequence).

The chain is built from TRBV10-3 and TRBJ1-2, with a tentative D call TRBD1 (5 bases). V lost 4 bases and J lost 4, with 13 bases in between. CDR1 and CDR2 from the germline V gene are ENHRY and SYGVKD. The CDR3 spans 14 residues. In DNA form, the CDR3 reads TGTGCCATCAGTGGGATTGACAGAATCTATGGCTACACCTTC. Its translation: CAISGIDRIYGYTF.

This chain joins TRBV27 and TRBJ1-6; D ambiguous. This CDR3 is 12 amino acids long. CDR1 and CDR2 from the germline V gene are MNHEY and SMNVEV (reference sequence). Trimming pared 5 bases from V and 14 bases from J, leaving 13 bases between. CDR3 bases: TGTGCCAGCAGTCCCCAGAGGTGGTCCCTCCACTTT. This translates into CASSPQRWSLHF.

The chain joins TRBV6-6 to TRBJ2-2; a possible D gene is TRBD2 (5 bases). CDR3 length: 14 residues. The germline gives CDR1 MNHNY, CDR2 SVGAGI (reference sequence). The V and J ends lost 6 bases and 2 bases respectively, with 10 bases between them. CDR3 residues: CASRNGVNTGELFF. Written as DNA, the CDR3 is TGTGCCAGCAGGAACGGGGTAAACACCGGGGAGCTGTTTTTT.

The rearrangement links TRBV7-3 to TRBJ2-5, with 7 bases identical to TRBD1. The V gene end was trimmed by 5 bases and the J gene end by 2 bases; junction bases not matched to a gene: 8. From germline, CDR1 is SGHTA and CDR2 FQGTGA. The CDR3 is made up of 15 amino acids. CDR3 sequence: CASSPKQGSQETQYF. The CDR3 DNA reads as TGTGCCAGCAGCCCAAAACAGGGGTCACAAGAGACCCAGTACTTC.

This clone came up once. The chain combines TRBV28 with TRBJ1-5; D unclear. The CDR3 has 18 amino acids. V was pared by 8 bases and J by 5 bases, with 28 bases between. The germline gives CDR1 MDHEN, CDR2 SYDVKM. The CDR3 bases are TGTGCCAGCGGTCTGCCGTCGGGCAGTAAATTTGGTCATCAGCCCCAGCATTTT. Its protein is CASGLPSGSKFGHQPQHF.

The V call is TRBV7-9, the J call TRBJ2-2; D possibly corresponds to TRBD2 (7 bases). Trimming cost V 8 bases and J 1 base, with 17 bases left between them. The CDR3 sequence is 16 residues long. CDR1 and CDR2 from the germline V gene are SEHNR and FQNEAQ (reference sequence). CDR3 sequence (DNA): TGTGCCAGCTCGGGGGGCAGACAGATGAACACCGGGGAGCTGTTTTTT. Its protein is CASSGGRQMNTGELFF.

J is TRBJ2-5 and V is TRBV6-5; D may be TRBD1 (7 bases). The CDR3 is made up of 13 amino acids. V was clipped by 6 bases and J by 3 bases, with 11 bases between them. The germline CDR1 and CDR2 sequences are MNHEY and SVGAGI. CDR3 in amino acids: CASSRGTEETQYF. CDR3 DNA sequence: TGTGCCAGCAGCCGGGGGACAGAAGAGACCCAGTACTTC.

The sample holds one count of this clone. V usage is TRBV21-1 and J usage is TRBJ1-1; the table's D call TRBD1 went unverified against the DNA. TRBV21-1 counts as a pseudogene. The CDR3 has 15 amino acids. This CDR3 reads CASSGHRDRNTEAFF. In nucleotides, the CDR3 is TGTGCCAGCAGCGGCCACCGGGACAGGAACACTGAAGCTTTCTTT.

This clone showed up just once. The CDR3, as DNA: TGTGCCAGCAGCCCAACAGGGTTTCTGGGTCAGCCCCAGCATTTT. The encoded protein is CASSPTGFLGQPQHF. The chain couples TRBV7-6 to TRBJ1-5; weak D call: TRBD1 (6 bases). The CDR3 is 15 residues long. V was cut by 5 bases and J by 6 bases, with 17 bases left in between. The V gene's germline CDR1 is SGHVS and CDR2 FNYEAQ.

This clone was seen more than once but under ten times. The chain has TRBV19 and TRBJ2-5; 13 nucleotides match TRBD2. Germline-derived CDR1 and CDR2 are LNHDA and SQIVND (reference sequence). The junction had 6 bases not matched to a gene; V was cut back by 5 bases and J by 6 bases. This CDR3 is 15 amino acids long. DNA of the CDR3: TGTGCCAGTAGTCCCGGGACTAGCGGGGCGAAGACCCAGTACTTC. Protein product: CASSPGTSGAKTQYF. The full variable domain, rest sourced from reference TRBV19 and TRBJ2-5, is DGGITQSPKYLFRKEGQNVTLSCEQNLNHDAMYWYRQDPGQGLRLIYYSQIVNDFQKGDIAEGYSVSREKKESFPLTVTSAQKNPTAFYLCASSPGTSGAKTQYFGPGTRLLVL.

The rearrangement links TRBV9 to TRBJ2-3; TRBD2 matches 9 bases. CDR3 length: 16 residues. Germline CDR1 is SGDLS and CDR2 is YYNGEE. V dropped 3 bases and J dropped 6; count of bases not matched to a gene: 11. Here the CDR3 DNA reads TGTGCCAGCAGCGCCAAGTTAGCGGGAGTTATCGATACGCAGTATTTT. Its translation: CASSAKLAGVIDTQYF.

V gene TRBV30 combines with J gene TRBJ1-1; D is unclear. Trimming left V 0 bases short and J 11 bases short, with 10 bases between. CDR1 and CDR2 from the germline V gene are GTSNPN and SVGIG (reference sequence). This CDR3 spans 11 amino acids. DNA for the CDR3: TGTGCCTGGAGTGTACAAGTGTTCGCTTTCTTT. The encoded protein is CAWSVQVFAFF.

The rearrangement links TRBV6-1 to TRBJ2-2; weak D call: TRBD2 (5 bases). The CDR3 extends over 12 amino acids. V lost 8 bases to trimming and J lost 6 bases, with 10 bases between them. Germline lookup yields CDR1 MNHNS and CDR2 SASEGT. CDR3 bases: TGTGCCAGCGGAGGATACGCCGGGGAGCTGTTTTTT. It is translated as CASGGYAGELFF.

The V call is TRBV5-1, the J call TRBJ1-4; the D gene is possibly TRBD1 (5 bases). Germline loops: CDR1 SGHRS, CDR2 YFSETQ. Trimming took off 0 bases at V and 11 bases at J, with 17 bases between the two ends. The CDR3 is 15 amino acids. The CDR3 is CASSLGGGTRSKLFF. CDR3 bases: TGCGCCAGCAGCTTGGGGGGCGGTACGCGGTCGAAACTGTTTTTT.

The J gene is TRBJ1-4, the V gene TRBV28; D is perhaps TRBD1 (5 bases). This CDR3 is 14 amino acids long. Trimming removed 7 bases at V and 7 bases at J, with 16 bases between. Germline-derived CDR1 and CDR2 are MDHEN and SYDVKM. CDR3 coding DNA: TGTGCCAGCATTCGCGGGGACTTCCTTGAAAAACTGTTTTTT. Translating it yields CASIRGDFLEKLFF.

J is TRBJ2-1 and V is TRBV4-2, with 9 bases identical to TRBD2. V trimming: 1 base; J trimming: 1 base; junction bases outside the gene matches: 2. Germline CDR1 LGHNA, CDR2 YNFKEQ. The CDR3 sequence is 16 residues long. CDR3 sequence reads: CASSQGAGGSYNEQFF. The CDR3 DNA reads as TGTGCCAGCAGCCAAGGTGCGGGAGGGTCCTACAATGAGCAGTTCTTC.

V and J are TRBV2 and TRBJ2-1; 7 bases map to TRBD1. Germline loops: CDR1 SNHLY, CDR2 FYNNEI. Unmatched junction bases numbered 4, after V lost 5 bases and J lost 0 bases. The CDR3 runs to 15 residues. The CDR3 reads CASSRDSSSYNEQFF. As DNA, the CDR3 is TGTGCCAGCAGTCGGGACAGTAGCTCCTACAATGAGCAGTTCTTC.

The chain couples TRBV6-1 to TRBJ1-6; D unclear. Germline CDR1 MNHNS, CDR2 SASEGT. The CDR3 consists of 14 residues. Between the trimmed V and J ends, which lost 6 bases and 0 bases, there was a span of 6 bases. CDR3 loop: CASSPRSYNSPLHF. The CDR3 DNA sequence: TGTGCCAGCAGCCCCCGCTCCTATAATTCACCCCTCCACTTT.

The chain combines TRBV10-3 with TRBJ2-1; D might be TRBD2 (7 bases). The CDR3 length is 12 residues. V shed 6 bases and J shed 7 bases, with 10 bases lying between them. The germline V gene has CDR1 ENHRY and CDR2 SYGVKD. The CDR3 is CAIRGGLNEQFF. In nucleotides, the CDR3 is TGTGCCATCAGGGGGGGGCTTAATGAGCAGTTCTTC.

The CDR3 protein is CASSLERTAGTGELFF. In DNA, the CDR3 is TGTGCCAGCAGCTTGGAGCGGACCGCGGGTACCGGGGAGCTGTTTTTT. The chain couples TRBV5-4 to TRBJ2-2, with D perhaps TRBD2 (5 bases). Germline assignment: CDR1 SGHNT and CDR2 YYREEE (reference sequence). CDR3 size: 16 residues. With 0 bases removed from V and 5 bases from J, the gap between germline ends came to 14 bases.

The gene calls are TRBV18 and TRBJ2-7, with 8 bases matching TRBD2. Germline V gene data show CDR1 as KGHSH and CDR2 as LQKENI. V was pared by 6 bases and J by 0 bases, with 7 bases of the junction left unmatched. This CDR3 contains 15 residues. CDR3 in DNA: TGTGCCAGCTCGTTAGCGGGGAGGAGCTCCTACGAGCAGTACTTC. Translation gives CASSLAGRSSYEQYF.

V usage is TRBV6-5 and J usage is TRBJ2-7; D gene unclear. Trimming left V 5 bases short and J 6 bases short, with 14 bases between. CDR1 is MNHEY, CDR2 SVGAGI, per germline. The CDR3 length is 13 residues. The DNA of the CDR3 is TGTGCCAGCAGTGAAGGTGGAGAGCGCGAGCAGTACTTC. Amino acids: CASSEGGEREQYF.